The entry that follows covers one TCR beta chain sequence. Its antigen is still unknown. The data are from a study of T cell responses to AZD1222 COVID-19 vaccine. Study-wide results and caveats: The donor group comprised mostly white British people and more females; the analysis possibly underestimated clonal diversity. Breadth and depth of Spike-specific TCRs rose after two AZD1222 doses.

This CDR3 has 12 residues. V dropped 8 bases and J dropped 3 bases, with 10 bases sitting between them. Germline V gives CDR1 MDHEN, CDR2 SYDVKM. TCRdb keeps only in-frame clones here, not all; method: immunoSEQ multiplex PCR. The repertoire consists of about 120,000 clones, with 87% occurring once and the leading ten covering 7.5%. This rearrangement joins TRBV28 to TRBJ1-1; no clear D gene. This receptor was taken from an adult in good health. The input for sequencing was peripheral blood, taken on day 0 of AZD1222 vaccination. In DNA, the CDR3 is TGTGCCAGCGGAGCATTGGACACTGAAGCTTTCTTT. Translating gives CASGALDTEAFF.